Listed here are 23 T cell receptor beta chains from one sample, sequenced in a study of regulatory T cells in long-lasting Graves disease listed by TCRdb under 2021. In light of the paper, this sample's time point label describes: persistent/refractory GD, antithyroid drugs over 5 years with positive TRAb. RNA was extracted from PBMCs in TRIzol for both TCR sequencing and RNA sequencing. To prepare the library, multiplex PCR was applied. TCRdb names Illumina HiSeq 4000 as the instrument used. iRepertoire HTBI primers and Arm-PCR amplification of CDR3 regions were used to construct TCR beta libraries. TCRdb passed the public sequencing reads through fastp at Q25 and MiXCR, retaining productive beta sequences. Entries are consolidated by CDR3 protein sequence, retaining the most common genes and DNA. This sample has more than 350,000 distinct CDR3 sequences in its table, and approximately 22% of those were observed once. The ten most abundant clones make up 13% to 15% of the sample.

The source material was peripheral blood mononuclear cells (PBMCs), sampled when the disease was refractory, from a patient treated with antithyroid drugs. The source of these receptors is a female donor with Graves disease.

The CDR3 reads CSVKNVAGGPSEQYF. Here the CDR3 DNA reads TGCAGCGTTAAAAATGTAGCGGGAGGGCCCTCCGAGCAGTACTTC. The V call is TRBV29-1, the J call TRBJ2-7; TRBD2 matches at 11 bases. J was trimmed by 6 bases and V by 5 bases; bases with no gene match: 12. CDR3 length equals 15 residues. The germline gives CDR1 SQVTM, CDR2 ANQGSEA.

This clonotype was picked up many times. The chain combines TRBV7-8 with TRBJ2-5; D might be TRBD1 (5 bases). The V end lost 3 bases, the J end lost 4 bases, and 9 bases lay between the germline ends. Germline V lookup: CDR1 SGHVS, CDR2 FQNEAQ. This CDR3 is 13 amino acids long. Here the CDR3 reads CASSFRVGETQYF. As DNA, the CDR3 is TGTGCCAGCAGCTTCAGGGTTGGAGAGACCCAGTACTTC.

This clonotype was seen ten or more times. V usage is TRBV19 and J usage is TRBJ2-5; D remains ambiguous. V was shortened by 3 bases and J by 2 bases, with 7 bases between the two germline ends. CDR1 and CDR2 (germline): LNHDA, SQIVND (reference sequence). The CDR3 covers 13 residues. The DNA of the CDR3 is TGTGCCAGTAGTATCTTGGGACAAGAGACCCAGTACTTC. Its translation is CASSILGQETQYF.

This clonotype was observed a handful of times. The gene calls are TRBV5-4 and TRBJ2-7; D possibly corresponds to TRBD2 (6 bases). V was clipped by 2 bases and J by 6 bases, with 15 bases between them. CDR3 length: 14 amino acids. Germline V gene data show CDR1 as SGHNT and CDR2 as YYREEE (reference sequence). The CDR3 DNA is TGTGCCAGCAGCTTAACGGGGGAAGGTCTCGAGCAGTACTTC. Its protein is CASSLTGEGLEQYF.

This clonotype appeared a few times. A read error may explain this, as a much larger clone is one base away. The conserved phenylalanine or tryptophan is not found at the CDR3 terminus, so this likely reflects a read error. The chain couples TRBV2 to TRBJ1-6; D remains unclear. The CDR3 is 15 amino acids. V gave up 1 base and J gave up 11 bases, with 15 bases separating them. From germline, CDR1 is SNHLY and CDR2 FYNNEI. The CDR3 is CASSEEEGLGTPLHS. The CDR3 region has the DNA TGTGCCAGCAGTGAAGAGGAGGGTCTGGGAACACCCCTCCACTCT.

This clonotype was detected only a few times. The chain recombines TRBV29-1 with TRBJ2-5; perhaps TRBD2 as D (7 bases). There are 14 residues in the CDR3. The V gene's germline CDR1 is SQVTM and CDR2 ANQGSEA. The V end was cut by 6 bases, the J end by 4 bases, with 18 bases between. CDR3 in amino acids: CSVSVGGAGETQYF. CDR3 sequence (DNA): TGCAGCGTATCAGTAGGGGGGGCAGGAGAGACCCAGTACTTC.

Many counts were recorded for this clonotype. The CDR3 spells CASRPDREETQYF. Written as DNA, the CDR3 is TGTGCCAGCAGACCTGACCGGGAAGAGACCCAGTACTTC. The chain employs TRBV11-1 and TRBJ2-5; D gene unclear. Germline V gene data show CDR1 as SGHAT and CDR2 as FQDESV (reference sequence). The CDR3 covers 13 residues. The germline V and J ends were trimmed by 6 bases and 3 bases, with 11 bases remaining between them. Full variable domain (outside the CDR3, taken from reference TRBV11-1 and TRBJ2-5): EAEVAQSPRYKITEKSQAVAFWCDPISGHATLYWYRQILGQGPELLVQFQDESVVDDSQLPKDRFSAERLKGVDSTLKIQPAELGDSAMYLCASRPDREETQYFGPGTRLLVL.

This clonotype was counted many times. This chain uses TRBV27 with TRBJ1-1, with D possibly TRBD1 on 6 matching bases. The germline V gene has CDR1 MNHEY and CDR2 SMNVEV (reference sequence). This CDR3 spans 14 amino acids. V was trimmed by 5 bases and J by 3 bases, leaving 13 bases between them. CDR3 nucleotide sequence: TGTGCCAGCAGTCCTGAGGGGGGTTACACTGAAGCTTTCTTT. Its translation is CASSPEGGYTEAFF.

CDR3 in DNA: TGCGCCAGCAGCTTGTACGATAGCTCCTATAATTCACCCCTCCACTTT. As protein: CASSLYDSSYNSPLHF. V and J are TRBV5-1 and TRBJ1-6; D is undetermined. Germline CDR1 and CDR2: SGHRS and YFSETQ. This CDR3 comprises 16 residues. Deletions cut 1 base from V and 0 bases from J, with 8 bases between.

This clonotype appeared many times. The rearrangement links TRBV7-9 to TRBJ1-2, with TRBD1 matching 12 bases. The CDR3 has 15 amino acids. V lost 1 base, J lost 8 bases, and 5 bases stayed unmatched. From germline, CDR1 is SEHNR and CDR2 FQNEAQ (reference sequence). The CDR3 loop is CASSLGGQGARGYTF. CDR3 in DNA: TGTGCCAGCAGCTTAGGGGGACAGGGGGCGCGCGGCTACACCTTC.

This clonotype has just a few counts. The chain uses TRBV5-4 and TRBJ2-7; 9 bases agree with TRBD1. CDR1 and CDR2 (germline): SGHNT, YYREEE (reference sequence). CDR3 length: 17 amino acids. J was trimmed by 2 bases and V by 4 bases; bases with no gene match: 13. The CDR3, as DNA: TGTGCCAGCAGCGTGGGCACAGGGGGCATCAATACCTACGAGCAGTACTTC. Translation gives CASSVGTGGINTYEQYF.

The rearrangement uses TRBV6-9 and TRBJ2-3; D is possibly TRBD2 (5 bases). V was pared by 3 bases and J by 3 bases, with 10 bases between. Germline CDR1 MNHGY, CDR2 SVAAGI. This CDR3 has 14 amino acids. The chain's CDR3 is CASSYPGGTDTQYF. The CDR3 DNA reads as TGTGCCAGCAGTTACCCAGGAGGAACAGATACGCAGTATTTT.

As to this clonotype: This may arise from a read error, as a much more abundant clone is one base away. The V gene is TRBV7-8, the J gene TRBJ2-4; a possible D gene is TRBD2 (5 bases). The CDR3 runs 14 residues. CDR1 SGHVS and CDR2 FQNEAQ come from the germline V gene. V lost 5 bases and J lost 5, with 13 bases in between. CDR3 coding DNA: TGTGCCAGCAGCCCCGTGGGAGATGAAAACATTCAGTACTTC. This encodes CASSPVGDENIQYF.

Concerning this clonotype itself: A single base separates this from a much larger clone, so it may be a read error. The V and J genes are TRBV20-1 and TRBJ1-1, with no clear D. The V gene's germline CDR1 is DFQATT and CDR2 SNEGSKA (reference sequence). CDR3 size: 13 residues. The V gene lost 1 base and the J gene lost 7 bases, with 13 bases spanning the gap. CDR3 DNA sequence: TGCAGTGCTAGAGGCCACAGATCCCTTGAAGCTTTCTTT. It yields the protein CSARGHRSLEAFF.

The sample holds a few counts of this clonotype. The chain has TRBV19 and TRBJ1-1, with D possibly TRBD1 on 5 matching bases. The germline V and J ends were trimmed by 4 bases and 3 bases, with 12 bases remaining between them. Germline lookup yields CDR1 LNHDA and CDR2 SQIVND (reference sequence). The CDR3 contains 14 residues. The CDR3, as DNA: TGTGCCAGTAGTAGGGGCCCTTCCGACACTGAAGCTTTCTTT. Its translation is CASSRGPSDTEAFF.

The genes are TRBV20-1 and TRBJ2-1; D remains unclear. The length of the CDR3 is 13 residues. Germline CDR1 and CDR2: DFQATT and SNEGSKA (reference sequence). Trimming shortened V by 3 bases and J by 1 base, and 7 bases separated the two germline ends. The CDR3 DNA reads as TGCAGTGCTAGCGGCCCTTCCTACAATGAGCAGTTCTTC. It is translated as CSASGPSYNEQFF.

This clonotype was seen ten or more times. CDR3 nucleotide sequence: TGTGCCAGCAGTCCCGGGACAGGGTCATGGGATGGCTACACCTTC. Translation: CASSPGTGSWDGYTF. J is TRBJ1-2 and V is TRBV28; TRBD1 matches 9 bases. CDR1 and CDR2 from the germline V gene are MDHEN and SYDVKM. V lost 5 bases, J lost 6 bases, and 10 bases stayed unmatched. CDR3 size: 15 residues.

The chain uses TRBV12-3 or TRBV12-4 and TRBJ1-2; D possibly corresponds to TRBD1 (5 bases). V was trimmed by 3 bases and J by 7 bases, leaving 12 bases between them. The CDR3 runs 13 residues. The CDR3 DNA is TGTGCCAGCAGTTTCCAGGGCTTCGGTGGCTACACCTTC. Translating it yields CASSFQGFGGYTF.

Worth noting for this clonotype: The CDR3 does not end in the conserved phenylalanine or tryptophan, so this is likely a read error. The chain is built from TRBV9 and TRBJ2-2, with 7 bases aligning to TRBD2. CDR1 SGDLS and CDR2 YYNGEE come from the germline V gene. The length of the CDR3 is 15 residues. V trimming: 3 bases; J trimming: 6 bases; junction bases outside the gene matches: 8. In nucleotides, the CDR3 is TGTGCCAGCAGCGAGGGCGGGAGCGAGGCCGGGGAGCTGTTTTCT. Protein: CASSEGGSEAGELFS.

This clonotype came up many times. The V call is TRBV2, the J call TRBJ2-7, with 13 bases lining up with TRBD2. V gave up 5 bases and J gave up 4 bases; unmatched junction bases: 11. There are 17 residues in the CDR3. The germline V gene has CDR1 SNHLY and CDR2 FYNNEI. CDR3: CASSSGSGLAGPYEQYF. CDR3 in DNA: TGTGCCAGCAGTTCAGGTTCGGGACTAGCGGGACCATACGAGCAGTACTTC.

The chain joins TRBV30 to TRBJ2-7; no reliable D call. Germline V lookup: CDR1 GTSNPN, CDR2 SVGIG (reference sequence). The CDR3 sequence is 10 residues long. Trimming removed 1 base at V and 7 bases at J, with 5 bases between. The CDR3 DNA reads TGTGCCTGGAGTGAAGCAGAGCAGTACTTC. It encodes CAWSEAEQYF.

This chain connects TRBV18 to TRBJ2-5; D not resolved. Deletions cut 3 bases from V and 5 bases from J, with 13 bases between. CDR1 and CDR2 (germline): KGHSH, LQKENI. The CDR3 spans 14 residues. CDR3: CASSPTDWRETQYF. CDR3 nucleotide sequence: TGTGCCAGCTCACCTACAGATTGGCGGGAGACCCAGTACTTC.

This clonotype came up a few times. V and J are TRBV20-1 and TRBJ2-7, with D possibly being TRBD2 (5 bases). CDR3 length equals 15 residues. V shed 2 bases and J shed 4 bases, with 18 bases lying between them. The germline V gene encodes CDR1 DFQATT and CDR2 SNEGSKA (reference sequence). CDR3 in amino acids: CSARWLPSFGYEQYF. CDR3 sequence (DNA): TGCAGTGCTAGATGGCTCCCTAGCTTTGGGTACGAGCAGTACTTC.